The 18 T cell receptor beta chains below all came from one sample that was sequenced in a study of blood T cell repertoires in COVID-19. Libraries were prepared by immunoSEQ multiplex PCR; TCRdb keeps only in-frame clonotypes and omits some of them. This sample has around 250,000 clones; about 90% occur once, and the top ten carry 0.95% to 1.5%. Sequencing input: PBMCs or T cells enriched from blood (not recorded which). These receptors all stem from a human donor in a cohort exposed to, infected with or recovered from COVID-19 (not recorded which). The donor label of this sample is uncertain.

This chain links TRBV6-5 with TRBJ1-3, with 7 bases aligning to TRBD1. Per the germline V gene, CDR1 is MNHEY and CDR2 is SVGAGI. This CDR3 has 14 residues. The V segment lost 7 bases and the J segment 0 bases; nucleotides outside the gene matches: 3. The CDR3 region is CASKDRISGNTIYF. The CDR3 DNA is TGTGCCAGCAAGGACAGGATCTCTGGAAACACCATATATTTT.

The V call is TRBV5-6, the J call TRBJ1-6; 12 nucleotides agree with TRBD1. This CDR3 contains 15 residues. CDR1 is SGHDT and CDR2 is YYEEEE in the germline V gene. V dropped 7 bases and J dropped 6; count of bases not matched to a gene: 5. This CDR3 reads CASRGTGGGNSPLHF. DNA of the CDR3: TGTGCCAGCCGTGGGACAGGGGGCGGTAATTCACCCCTCCACTTT.

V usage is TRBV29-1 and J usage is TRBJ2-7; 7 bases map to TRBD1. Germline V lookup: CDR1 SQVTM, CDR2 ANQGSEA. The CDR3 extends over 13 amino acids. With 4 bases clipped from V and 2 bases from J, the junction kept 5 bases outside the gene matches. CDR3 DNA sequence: TGCAGCGTTGTTGGGACAGCCACCTACGAGCAGTACTTC. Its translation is CSVVGTATYEQYF.

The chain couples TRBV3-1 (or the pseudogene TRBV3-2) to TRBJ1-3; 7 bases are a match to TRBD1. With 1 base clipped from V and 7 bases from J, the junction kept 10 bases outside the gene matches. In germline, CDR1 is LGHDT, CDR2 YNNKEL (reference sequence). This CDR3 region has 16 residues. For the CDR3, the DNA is TGTGCCAGCAGCCAAGGGAACAGGGGACTAGGGAACACCATATATTTT. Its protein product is CASSQGNRGLGNTIYF.

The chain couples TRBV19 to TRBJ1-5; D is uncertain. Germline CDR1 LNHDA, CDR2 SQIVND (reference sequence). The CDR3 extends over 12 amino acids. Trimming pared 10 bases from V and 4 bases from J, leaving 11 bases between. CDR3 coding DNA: TGTGCCATCGGGCGGGGAAATCAGCCCCAGCATTTT. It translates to CAIGRGNQPQHF.

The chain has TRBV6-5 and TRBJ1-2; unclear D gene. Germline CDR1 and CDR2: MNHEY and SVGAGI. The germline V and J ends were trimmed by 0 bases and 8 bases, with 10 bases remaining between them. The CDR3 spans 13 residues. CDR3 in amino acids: CASSYSWPGGYTF. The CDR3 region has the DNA TGTGCCAGCAGTTACTCTTGGCCGGGAGGCTACACCTTC.

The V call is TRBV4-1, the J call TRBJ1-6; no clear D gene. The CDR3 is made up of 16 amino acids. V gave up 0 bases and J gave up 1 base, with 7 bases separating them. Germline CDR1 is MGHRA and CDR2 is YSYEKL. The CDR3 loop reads CASSQDIGSYNSPLHF. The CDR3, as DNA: TGCGCCAGCAGCCAAGACATCGGGTCCTATAATTCACCCCTCCACTTT.

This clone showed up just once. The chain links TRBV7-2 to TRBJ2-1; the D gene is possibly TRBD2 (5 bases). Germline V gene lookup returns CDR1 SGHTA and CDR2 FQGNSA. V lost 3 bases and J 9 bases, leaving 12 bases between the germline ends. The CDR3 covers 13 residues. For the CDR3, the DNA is TGTGCCAGCAGCTTTCACGAGGCGGGTGAGCAGTTCTTC. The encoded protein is CASSFHEAGEQFF. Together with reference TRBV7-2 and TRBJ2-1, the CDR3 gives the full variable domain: GAGVSQSPSNKVTEKGKDVELRCDPISGHTALYWYRQSLGQGLEFLIYFQGNSAPDKSGLPSDRFSAERTGGSVSTLTIQRTQQEDSAVYLCASSFHEAGEQFFGPGTRLTVL.

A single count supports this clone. DNA for the CDR3: TGTGCCAGCAGTGAAACGGCCAGGGATATAGTGGGGCAGTTCTTC. Translating gives CASSETARDIVGQFF. The chain links TRBV2 to TRBJ2-1; tentative D call: TRBD1 (5 bases). V gave up 2 bases and J gave up 12 bases, with 20 bases separating them. In germline, CDR1 is SNHLY, CDR2 FYNNEI. CDR3 length: 15 amino acids.

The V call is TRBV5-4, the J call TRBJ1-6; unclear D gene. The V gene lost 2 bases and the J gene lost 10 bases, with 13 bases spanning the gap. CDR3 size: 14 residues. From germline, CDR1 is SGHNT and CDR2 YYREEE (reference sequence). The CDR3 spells CASSFFGGSSPLHF. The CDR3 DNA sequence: TGTGCCAGCAGCTTCTTCGGAGGGTCGTCACCCCTCCACTTT.

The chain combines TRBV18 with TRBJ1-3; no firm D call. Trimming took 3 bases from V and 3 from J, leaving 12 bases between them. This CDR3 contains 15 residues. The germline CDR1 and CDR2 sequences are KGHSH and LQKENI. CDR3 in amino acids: CASSPQEGGGNTIYF. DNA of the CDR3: TGTGCCAGCTCACCGCAGGAGGGAGGTGGAAACACCATATATTTT.

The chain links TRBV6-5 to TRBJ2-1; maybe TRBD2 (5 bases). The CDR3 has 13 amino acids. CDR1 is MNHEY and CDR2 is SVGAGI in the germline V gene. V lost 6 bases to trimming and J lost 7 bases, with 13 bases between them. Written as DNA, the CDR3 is TGTGCCAGCAGGGAGGTGCGTCGGAATGAGCAGTTCTTC. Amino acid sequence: CASREVRRNEQFF.

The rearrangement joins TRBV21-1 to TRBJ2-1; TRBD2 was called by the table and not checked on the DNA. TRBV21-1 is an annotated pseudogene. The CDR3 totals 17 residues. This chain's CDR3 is CASSNGCLAGGVNEQFF. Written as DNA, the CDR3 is TGTGCCAGCAGCAACGGTTGCCTAGCGGGGGGGGTTAATGAGCAGTTCTTC.

This CDR3 is CASSQLRLAGGVRRGTDTQYF. CDR3 coding DNA: TGCGCCAGCAGCCAACTCCGACTAGCGGGGGGCGTACGTAGGGGCACAGATACGCAGTATTTT. The chain links TRBV4-1 to TRBJ2-3; 13 bases fit TRBD2. J was trimmed by 1 base and V by 2 bases; bases with no gene match: 15. CDR1 and CDR2 from the germline V gene are MGHRA and YSYEKL. The CDR3 contains 21 residues.

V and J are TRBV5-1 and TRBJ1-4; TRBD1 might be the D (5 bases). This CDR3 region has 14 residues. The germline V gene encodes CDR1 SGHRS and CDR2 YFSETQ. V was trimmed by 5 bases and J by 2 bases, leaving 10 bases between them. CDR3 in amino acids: CASSRTYTNEKLFF. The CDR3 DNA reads TGCGCCAGCAGTCGGACATATACTAATGAAAAACTGTTTTTT.

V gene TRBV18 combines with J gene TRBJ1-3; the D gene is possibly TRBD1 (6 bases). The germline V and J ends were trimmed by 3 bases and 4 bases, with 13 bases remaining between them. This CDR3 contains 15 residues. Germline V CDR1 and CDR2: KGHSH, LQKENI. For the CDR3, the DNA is TGTGCCAGCTCACCGGGGGCATTGGGAGGAAACACCATATATTTT. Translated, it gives CASSPGALGGNTIYF.

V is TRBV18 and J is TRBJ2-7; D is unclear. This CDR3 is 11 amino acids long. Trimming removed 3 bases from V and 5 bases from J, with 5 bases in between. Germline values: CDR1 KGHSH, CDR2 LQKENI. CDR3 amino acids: CASSPAHEQYF. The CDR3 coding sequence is TGTGCCAGCTCACCGGCTCACGAGCAGTACTTC.

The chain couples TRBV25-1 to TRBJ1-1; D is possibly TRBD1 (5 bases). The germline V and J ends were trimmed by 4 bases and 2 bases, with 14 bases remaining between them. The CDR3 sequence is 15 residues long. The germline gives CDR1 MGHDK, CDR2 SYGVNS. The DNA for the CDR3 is TGTGCCAGCAGTGGAACCATGACAGTTAACACTGAAGCTTTCTTT. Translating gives CASSGTMTVNTEAFF.